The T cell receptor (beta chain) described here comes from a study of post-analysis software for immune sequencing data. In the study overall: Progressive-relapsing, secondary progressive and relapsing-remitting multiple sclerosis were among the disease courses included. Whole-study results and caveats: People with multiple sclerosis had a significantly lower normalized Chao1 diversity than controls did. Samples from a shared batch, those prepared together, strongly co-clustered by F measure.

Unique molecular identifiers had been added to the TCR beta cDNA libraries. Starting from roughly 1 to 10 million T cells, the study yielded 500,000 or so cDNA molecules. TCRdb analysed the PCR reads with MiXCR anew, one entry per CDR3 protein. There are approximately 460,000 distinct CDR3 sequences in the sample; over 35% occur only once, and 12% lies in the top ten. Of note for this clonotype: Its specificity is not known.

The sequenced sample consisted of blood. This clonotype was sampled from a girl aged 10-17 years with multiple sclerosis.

The CDR3 coding sequence is TGCGCCAGCAGCTTGGAGTTCGGCAGGGTTAAGGAAGCTTTCTTT. Protein: CASSLEFGRVKEAFF. The rearrangement joins TRBV5-1 to TRBJ1-1; the D gene is possibly TRBD1 (5 bases). Trimming stripped 0 bases from V and 8 bases from J, with 17 bases between. The CDR3 length is 15 residues. Germline lookup yields CDR1 SGHRS and CDR2 YFSETQ.